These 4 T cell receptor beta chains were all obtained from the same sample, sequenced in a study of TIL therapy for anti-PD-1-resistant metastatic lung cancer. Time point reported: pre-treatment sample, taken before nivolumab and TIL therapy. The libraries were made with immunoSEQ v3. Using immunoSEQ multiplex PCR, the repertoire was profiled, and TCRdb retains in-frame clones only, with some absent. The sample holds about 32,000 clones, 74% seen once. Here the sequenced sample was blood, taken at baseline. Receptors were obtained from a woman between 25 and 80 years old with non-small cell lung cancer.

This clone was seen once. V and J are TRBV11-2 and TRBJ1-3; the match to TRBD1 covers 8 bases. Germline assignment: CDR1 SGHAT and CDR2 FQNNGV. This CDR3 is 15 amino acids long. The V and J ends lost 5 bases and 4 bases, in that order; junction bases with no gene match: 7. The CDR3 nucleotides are TGTGCCAGCAGCCCCGGACAGGGCCCCGGAAACACCATATATTTT. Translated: CASSPGQGPGNTIYF.

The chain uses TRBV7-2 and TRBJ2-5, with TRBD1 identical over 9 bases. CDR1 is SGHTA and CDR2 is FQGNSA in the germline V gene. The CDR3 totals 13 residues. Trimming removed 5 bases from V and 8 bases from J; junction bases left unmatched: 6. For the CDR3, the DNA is TGTGCCAGCAGCCGAGGACAGGGGAAAACCCAGTACTTC. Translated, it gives CASSRGQGKTQYF.

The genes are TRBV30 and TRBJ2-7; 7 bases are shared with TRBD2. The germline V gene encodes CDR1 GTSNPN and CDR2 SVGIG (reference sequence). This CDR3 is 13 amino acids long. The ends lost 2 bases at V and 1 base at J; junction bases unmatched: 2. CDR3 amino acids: CAWSPGGSYEQYF. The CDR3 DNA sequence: TGTGCCTGGAGTCCGGGGGGTTCCTACGAGCAGTACTTC.

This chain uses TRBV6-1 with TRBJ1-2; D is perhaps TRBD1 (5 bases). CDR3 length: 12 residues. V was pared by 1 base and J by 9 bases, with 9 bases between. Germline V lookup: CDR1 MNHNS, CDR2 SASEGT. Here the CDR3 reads CASSEVGGSYTF. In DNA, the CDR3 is TGTGCCAGCAGTGAAGTTGGGGGTAGCTACACCTTC.